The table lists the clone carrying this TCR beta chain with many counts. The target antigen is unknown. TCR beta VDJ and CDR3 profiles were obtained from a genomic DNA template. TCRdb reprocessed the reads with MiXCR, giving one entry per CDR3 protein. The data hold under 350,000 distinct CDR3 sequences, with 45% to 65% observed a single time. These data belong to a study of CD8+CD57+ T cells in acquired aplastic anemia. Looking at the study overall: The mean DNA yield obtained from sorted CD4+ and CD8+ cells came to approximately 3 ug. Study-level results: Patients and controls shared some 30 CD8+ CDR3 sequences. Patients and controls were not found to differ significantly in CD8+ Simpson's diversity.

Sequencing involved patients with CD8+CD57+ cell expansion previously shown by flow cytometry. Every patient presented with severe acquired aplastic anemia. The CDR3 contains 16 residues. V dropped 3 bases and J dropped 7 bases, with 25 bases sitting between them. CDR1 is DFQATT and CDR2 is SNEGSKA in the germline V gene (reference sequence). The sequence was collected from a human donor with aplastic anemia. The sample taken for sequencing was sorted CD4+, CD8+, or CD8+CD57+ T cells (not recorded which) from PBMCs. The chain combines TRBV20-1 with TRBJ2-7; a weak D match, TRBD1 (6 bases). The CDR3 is CSARNRVGDKRGEQYF. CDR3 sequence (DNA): TGCAGTGCTAGGAACCGGGTGGGGGACAAGAGGGGGGAGCAGTACTTC.